Each of the 15 T cell receptor beta chains below was sequenced from the same sample in a study of beta chain features in type 1 diabetes. Study findings and constraints: Moderate yet significant TCRB CDR3 shortening was seen in Type 1 diabetes patients in all four CD4+ subsets.

Their antigens remain unidentified. Reverse transcription of all isolated RNA meant that expressed TCRB transcripts were sequenced. TCRdb's table, derived via immunoSEQ multiplex PCR, lists solely in-frame clones and lacks some. This table has some 120,000 clones, 17% appearing once. Sequencing was performed on central memory CD4+ T cells from blood. All receptors come from a man aged 18 to 29 with type 1 diabetes.

The chain links TRBV30 to TRBJ1-1; no definite D call. Trimming left V 4 bases short and J 4 bases short, with 13 bases between. The germline V gene has CDR1 GTSNPN and CDR2 SVGIG (reference sequence). The CDR3 is 13 amino acids. CDR3 DNA: TGTGCCTGGAAGTTTTACGAGGGCACTGAAGCTTTCTTT. Encoded protein: CAWKFYEGTEAFF.

CDR3 region: CASSPQGAGGNEQFF. CDR3 bases: TGTGCCAGCAGCCCGCAAGGGGCAGGAGGGAATGAGCAGTTCTTC. V and J are TRBV9 and TRBJ2-1; D may be TRBD2 (6 bases). The V end lost 4 bases, the J end lost 7 bases, and 18 bases lay between the germline ends. The germline CDR1 and CDR2 sequences are SGDLS and YYNGEE. This CDR3 has 15 residues.

J is TRBJ1-2 and V is TRBV25-1; 7 bases are shared with TRBD1. Per germline, CDR1 MGHDK and CDR2 SYGVNS. The CDR3 runs to 16 residues. Losses at the gene ends were 7 bases for V and 0 bases for J; bases not matched to a gene: 11. The CDR3 bases are TGTGCCAGCAACGGGGCAGGGACAGCGTCTAACTATGGCTACACCTTC. It translates to CASNGAGTASNYGYTF.

The chain joins TRBV2 to TRBJ2-5, with D hard to call. The germline gives CDR1 SNHLY, CDR2 FYNNEI. V dropped 7 bases and J dropped 4 bases, with 16 bases sitting between them. The length of the CDR3 is 14 residues. Here the CDR3 DNA reads TGTGCCAGCATTGGAAGGGCCTTAAGAGAGACCCAGTACTTC. Protein product: CASIGRALRETQYF.

As regards this clone: This sample includes further DNA sequences coding for the same CDR3. The chain combines TRBV11-2 with TRBJ2-1; D remains unclear. CDR1 and CDR2 from the germline V gene are SGHAT and FQNNGV. V gave up 0 bases and J gave up 4 bases, with 4 bases separating them. The CDR3 consists of 13 residues. CDR3 sequence: CASSLDLYNEQFF. CDR3 DNA sequence: TGTGCCAGCAGCTTAGACTTATACAATGAGCAGTTCTTC.

The chain carries TRBV7-2 and TRBJ1-5, with D possibly matching TRBD1 (5 bases). CDR3 size: 13 residues. The germline CDR1 and CDR2 sequences are SGHTA and FQGNSA. V was cut by 0 bases and J by 7 bases, with 7 bases left in between. Here the CDR3 DNA reads TGTGCCAGCAGCTTAGCCGGGGGACAGCCCCAGCATTTT. Amino acid sequence: CASSLAGGQPQHF. The whole variable domain, remainder taken from reference TRBV7-2 and TRBJ1-5, is GAGVSQSPSNKVTEKGKDVELRCDPISGHTALYWYRQSLGQGLEFLIYFQGNSAPDKSGLPSDRFSAERTGGSVSTLTIQRTQQEDSAVYLCASSLAGGQPQHFGDGTRLSIL.

The chain links TRBV28 to TRBJ2-2; TRBD2 is a possible D gene (7 bases). Germline assignment: CDR1 MDHEN and CDR2 SYDVKM. This CDR3 is built from 16 residues. The V end lost 6 bases, the J end lost 3 bases, and 17 bases lay between the germline ends. The CDR3 reads CASRHSLGGDTGELFF. The CDR3, as DNA: TGTGCCAGCAGGCATTCCCTAGGGGGGGACACCGGGGAGCTGTTTTTT.

The chain couples TRBV13 to TRBJ2-7, with TRBD1 matching over 9 bases. CDR1 and CDR2 (germline): PRHDT, FYEKMQ (reference sequence). The CDR3 loop spans 16 amino acids. The J segment lost 6 bases and the V segment lost 2 bases, leaving 11 bases of the junction unmatched. The CDR3 bases are TGTGCCAGCAGCTTACAACCGGGACAGGGAACTCGCGAGCAGTACTTC. It yields the protein CASSLQPGQGTREQYF.

The chain combines TRBV6-6 with TRBJ2-5; TRBD2 aligns across 14 bases. The junction had 4 bases not matched to a gene; V was cut back by 2 bases and J by 5 bases. CDR3 length equals 16 residues. The germline gives CDR1 MNHNY, CDR2 SVGAGI (reference sequence). The CDR3 DNA sequence: TGTGCCAGCAGTTACGGACTAGCGGGAGGCGGGGAGACCCAGTACTTC. It is translated as CASSYGLAGGGETQYF.

This clone was seen more than once but under ten times. The chain joins TRBV5-4 to TRBJ2-2; 9 bases match TRBD1. The J segment lost 2 bases and the V segment lost 0 bases, leaving 5 bases of the junction unmatched. Germline loops: CDR1 SGHNT, CDR2 YYREEE (reference sequence). The CDR3 length is 17 residues. The CDR3 DNA follows: TGTGCCAGCAGCTTGGCATGGGACAGGGTAAACACCGGGGAGCTGTTTTTT. Its protein is CASSLAWDRVNTGELFF.

V is TRBV9 and J is TRBJ2-7; D is possibly TRBD1 or TRBD2 (5 bases each). V lost 0 bases and J 2 bases, leaving 9 bases between the germline ends. Germline V gene sequence: CDR1 SGDLS, CDR2 YYNGEE. The CDR3 sequence is 14 residues long. The CDR3 here is CASSVAGTTYEQYF. The CDR3 nucleotides read TGTGCCAGCAGCGTAGCTGGGACGACCTACGAGCAGTACTTC.

There are a few counts of this clone. V gene TRBV27 combines with J gene TRBJ2-7; D unresolved. The V gene lost 0 bases and the J gene lost 2 bases, with 8 bases spanning the gap. CDR3 size: 14 residues. Germline CDR1 and CDR2: MNHEY and SMNVEV (reference sequence). CDR3 sequence reads: CASSLSRTAYEQYF. The DNA of the CDR3 is TGTGCCAGCAGTTTATCCCGGACCGCCTACGAGCAGTACTTC.

The CDR3 here is CAISEFGQGLNTEAFF. The DNA of the CDR3 is TGTGCCATCAGTGAGTTTGGACAGGGGCTGAACACTGAAGCTTTCTTT. The chain links TRBV10-3 to TRBJ1-1; 9 nucleotides agree with TRBD1. CDR3 length: 16 amino acids. The V gene's germline CDR1 is ENHRY and CDR2 SYGVKD. V was clipped by 1 base and J by 0 bases; unmatched bases: 3.

This clone was seen repeatedly, ten times or more. Other DNA sequences within the sample encode an identical CDR3. V and J are TRBV5-4 and TRBJ1-1; no definite D call. The V gene's germline CDR1 is SGHNT and CDR2 YYREEE (reference sequence). The CDR3 length is 14 residues. Trimming pared 4 bases from V and 1 base from J, leaving 11 bases between. CDR3 sequence: CASSPGVRNTEAFF. The CDR3 DNA sequence: TGTGCCAGCAGCCCCGGAGTAAGGAACACTGAAGCTTTCTTT.

CDR3 DNA: TGTGCCAGCAGTACACTTCCAGGGGTCTACGAGCAGTACTTC. This sequence encodes CASSTLPGVYEQYF. The chain is built from TRBV2 and TRBJ2-7, with TRBD1 as a possible D gene (6 bases). This CDR3 is built from 14 residues. V was clipped by 5 bases and J by 3 bases, with 14 bases between them. Germline V gene sequence: CDR1 SNHLY, CDR2 FYNNEI.